Following are 26 T cell receptor beta chains from one sample sequenced in a study of radiation and T cells in renal cell carcinoma. Here immunoSEQ multiplex PCR was the method, and the copy in TCRdb shows in-frame clones only, minus some. The sample has nearly 50,000 clones, roughly 80% seen once. The time point here: baseline pretreatment blood. The treatment denotes: 15 Gy SBRT to primary tumor, nephrectomy 4 weeks later. Sequencing was performed on blood, taken from a patient whose treatment included radiotherapy and nephrectomy. The source of these receptors is an older woman with renal cell carcinoma.

J is TRBJ2-4 and V is TRBV7-2; no definite D call. V gave up 2 bases and J gave up 8 bases, with 7 bases separating them. This CDR3 spans 12 amino acids. CDR1 is SGHTA and CDR2 is FQGNSA in the germline V gene. CDR3 sequence reads: CASSLLRDIQYF. CDR3 bases: TGTGCCAGCAGCTTACTTAGGGACATTCAGTACTTC.

The chain links TRBV30 to TRBJ1-2; no clear D gene. This CDR3 spans 15 amino acids. CDR1 is GTSNPN and CDR2 is SVGIG in the germline V gene (reference sequence). The V end lost 0 bases, the J end lost 7 bases, and 18 bases lay between the germline ends. The CDR3 region has the DNA TGTGCCTGGAGTGTACGTGGCTATTTCGGTGTTGGCTACACCTTC. It yields the protein CAWSVRGYFGVGYTF.

The rearrangement links TRBV5-1 to TRBJ2-1; 11 bases align to TRBD2. Germline V lookup: CDR1 SGHRS, CDR2 YFSETQ. This CDR3 contains 20 residues. V lost 3 bases to trimming and J lost 6 bases; unmatched junction nucleotides: 20. In DNA form, the CDR3 reads TGCGCCAGCAGCTCGCTAGACAGGGGGGGTTTACTAGCGGGAGTCAATGAGCAGTTCTTC. The encoded protein is CASSSLDRGGLLAGVNEQFF.

V is TRBV6-5 and J is TRBJ1-1; 7 bases are shared with TRBD1. V was pared by 2 bases and J by 1 base, with 4 bases of the junction left unmatched. This CDR3 spans 15 amino acids. Germline V gene data show CDR1 as MNHEY and CDR2 as SVGAGI. For the CDR3, the DNA is TGTGCCAGCAGTTACGGGGGACAGACGAACACTGAAGCTTTCTTT. It specifies CASSYGGQTNTEAFF.

The sample holds one count of this clone. The chain combines TRBV7-9 with TRBJ2-5; 7 positions agree with TRBD2. The CDR3 is 14 amino acids. Germline CDR1 and CDR2: SEHNR and FQNEAQ (reference sequence). Germline trimming cut 7 bases from V and 5 bases from J; bases unmatched to any gene: 10. The CDR3 nucleotides are TGTGCCAGCACTACGGCGGGGGTTGAGGAGACCCAGTACTTC. Its protein is CASTTAGVEETQYF. The full variable domain, completed using reference TRBV7-9 and TRBJ2-5, is DTGVSQNPRHKITKRGQNVTFRCDPISEHNRLYWYRQTLGQGPEFLTYFQNEAQLEKSRLLSDRFSAERPKGSFSTLEIQRTEQGDSAMYLCASTTAGVEETQYFGPGTRLLVL.

The chain employs TRBV5-6 and TRBJ1-5, with D maybe TRBD1 (6 bases). The V gene's germline CDR1 is SGHDT and CDR2 YYEEEE. The CDR3 sequence is 13 residues long. Trimming left V 0 bases short and J 10 bases short, with 11 bases between. Written as DNA, the CDR3 is TGTGCCAGCAGCTTGGGACAGGCCTCTCCCCAGCATTTT. Its translation: CASSLGQASPQHF.

The genes are TRBV9 and TRBJ2-2, with D hard to call. The V gene lost 0 bases and the J gene lost 4 bases, with 10 bases spanning the gap. This CDR3 is built from 15 residues. In germline, CDR1 is SGDLS, CDR2 YYNGEE. The chain's CDR3 is CASSVEPTGTGELFF. In nucleotides, the CDR3 is TGTGCCAGCAGCGTAGAACCCACTGGCACCGGGGAGCTGTTTTTT. Supplemented by reference TRBV9 and TRBJ2-2, the full variable domain reads DSGVTQTPKHLITATGQRVTLRCSPRSGDLSVYWYQQSLDQGLQFLIQYYNGEERAKGNILERFSAQQFPDLHSELNLSSLELGDSALYFCASSVEPTGTGELFFGEGSRLTVL.

This clone was detected only once. The chain carries TRBV11-3 and TRBJ2-7, with D perhaps matching TRBD2 (6 bases). This CDR3 has 14 residues. The V gene's germline CDR1 is SGHNT and CDR2 YENEEA. V shed 4 bases and J shed 5 bases, with 15 bases lying between them. CDR3 sequence reads: CASSSRLVPHEQYF. CDR3 DNA sequence: TGTGCCAGCAGCTCCAGACTAGTCCCACACGAGCAGTACTTC.

The chain joins TRBV6-5 to TRBJ2-3; maybe TRBD2 (5 bases). V shed 5 bases and J shed 9 bases, with 12 bases lying between them. The CDR3 has 12 residues. Germline V gives CDR1 MNHEY, CDR2 SVGAGI. The CDR3 DNA reads as TGTGCCAGCAGTCGTCCGGGATCCACGCAGTATTTT. Translation gives CASSRPGSTQYF.

V is TRBV27 and J is TRBJ2-7; tentative D call: TRBD1 (5 bases). This CDR3 has 16 amino acids. Germline V CDR1 and CDR2: MNHEY, SMNVEV (reference sequence). Trimming removed 5 bases from V and 1 base from J, with 18 bases in between. The CDR3 is CASSRTPGSQSYEQYF. As DNA, the CDR3 is TGTGCCAGCAGTCGGACACCAGGGTCGCAGTCCTACGAGCAGTACTTC.

The rearrangement joins TRBV5-1 to TRBJ2-2, with 10 bases lining up with TRBD1. Germline trimming cut 0 bases from V and 8 bases from J; bases unmatched to any gene: 7. Germline V lookup: CDR1 SGHRS, CDR2 YFSETQ. The CDR3 totals 16 residues. CDR3 coding DNA: TGCGCCAGCAGCTTGGCCGGGACAGGGGCGTCAGGGGAGCTGTTTTTT. Protein product: CASSLAGTGASGELFF.

This clone occurred once. The J gene is TRBJ1-1, the V gene TRBV4-1, with D unclear. CDR1 is MGHRA, CDR2 YSYEKL, per germline. Trimming pared 4 bases from V and 3 bases from J, leaving 9 bases between. This CDR3 has 13 amino acids. As DNA, the CDR3 is TGCGCCAGCAGCCGTGGCATAGACACTGAAGCTTTCTTT. It yields the protein CASSRGIDTEAFF.

The rearrangement joins TRBV19 to TRBJ1-6; no clear D. Germline V lookup: CDR1 LNHDA, CDR2 SQIVND (reference sequence). Trimming pared 6 bases from V and 7 bases from J, leaving 16 bases between. The CDR3 extends over 15 amino acids. CDR3 coding DNA: TGTGCCAGTAGGGAGGGAATATCGGGAAATTCACCCCTCCACTTT. As protein: CASREGISGNSPLHF.

This chain connects TRBV19 to TRBJ2-7; the D gene could be TRBD1 or TRBD2 (6 bases each). This CDR3 is 14 amino acids long. CDR1 and CDR2 from the germline V gene are LNHDA and SQIVND (reference sequence). Trimming took off 8 bases at V and 1 base at J, with 15 bases between the two ends. The CDR3 coding sequence is TGTGCCAGTGCCCGGGGGCTAGAGTCCTACGAGCAGTACTTC. Translation gives CASARGLESYEQYF. Together with reference TRBV19 and TRBJ2-7, the CDR3 gives the full variable domain: DGGITQSPKYLFRKEGQNVTLSCEQNLNHDAMYWYRQDPGQGLRLIYYSQIVNDFQKGDIAEGYSVSREKKESFPLTVTSAQKNPTAFYLCASARGLESYEQYFGPGTRLTVT.

The chain has TRBV2 and TRBJ1-4; possibly TRBD1 for D (6 bases). CDR3 length: 14 amino acids. Germline CDR1 is SNHLY and CDR2 is FYNNEI. Between the trimmed V and J ends, which lost 6 bases and 4 bases, there was a span of 12 bases. The chain's CDR3 is CASSPTDSNEKLFF. In nucleotides, the CDR3 is TGTGCCAGCAGCCCCACGGACAGTAATGAAAAACTGTTTTTT.

The V call is TRBV6-4, the J call TRBJ2-4, with a possible D match to TRBD2 (6 bases). This CDR3 comprises 11 residues. Trimming removed 8 bases from V and 9 bases from J, with 11 bases in between. Germline CDR1 and CDR2: MRHNA and SNTAGT. The CDR3 is CASAAEGIQYF. The CDR3, as DNA: TGTGCCAGCGCTGCGGAGGGCATTCAGTACTTC.

The chain recombines TRBV5-1 with TRBJ1-2; TRBD1 matches at 7 bases. Losses at the gene ends were 0 bases for V and 2 bases for J; bases not matched to a gene: 13. Germline assignment: CDR1 SGHRS and CDR2 YFSETQ. CDR3 size: 18 residues. The CDR3 nucleotides read TGCGCCAGCAGCTTGGTGGTCAGGGGGGGTCCTTTAAACTATGGCTACACCTTC. It specifies CASSLVVRGGPLNYGYTF.

This chain connects TRBV5-1 to TRBJ2-2; 7 bases are shared with TRBD2. Looked up from germline, CDR1 is SGHRS and CDR2 is YFSETQ. J lost 15 bases, V lost 2 bases, and 10 bases had no gene match. The CDR3 is 13 residues long. The CDR3 region has the DNA TGCGCCAGCAGCTTAGATTCTAGCGGCCAGTTGTTTTTT. It encodes CASSLDSSGQLFF.

The chain recombines TRBV7-8 with TRBJ1-2, with unresolved D. The germline V gene has CDR1 SGHVS and CDR2 FQNEAQ. This CDR3 comprises 15 residues. V lost 1 base and J 4 bases, leaving 13 bases between the germline ends. The CDR3 region is CASSLEYGIGYGYTF. CDR3 DNA: TGTGCCAGCAGCTTAGAATACGGGATCGGCTATGGCTACACCTTC.

The rearrangement joins TRBV7-2 to TRBJ2-3, with TRBD2 matching 10 bases. Germline V gives CDR1 SGHTA, CDR2 FQGNSA. J gave up 3 bases and V 7 bases, and 7 bases lay outside the gene matches. The CDR3 length is 15 residues. CDR3 DNA sequence: TGTGCCAGCACTTTACTAGCGGGAAAAACAGATACGCAGTATTTT. It yields the protein CASTLLAGKTDTQYF.

The V call is TRBV7-6, the J call TRBJ1-6, with D maybe TRBD1 (5 bases). V was trimmed by 4 bases and J by 5 bases, leaving 12 bases between them. The CDR3 totals 15 residues. Germline-derived CDR1 and CDR2 are SGHVS and FNYEAQ. The DNA for the CDR3 is TGTGCCAGCAGCTCGAATCAGGGAAATAATTCACCCCTCCACTTT. Its protein is CASSSNQGNNSPLHF. Full variable domain (remainder filled in from reference TRBV7-6 and TRBJ1-6): GAGVSQSPRYKVTKRGQDVALRCDPISGHVSLYWYRQALGQGPEFLTYFNYEAQQDKSGLPNDRFSAERPEGSISTLTIQRTEQRDSAMYRCASSSNQGNNSPLHFGNGTRLTVT.

As DNA, the CDR3 is TGTGCCGGGCCGAACAGGGGGCCCTACGAGCAGTACTTC. Its translation is CAGPNRGPYEQYF. This chain connects TRBV6-6 to TRBJ2-7; 9 bases match TRBD1. The V segment lost 11 bases and the J segment 2 bases; nucleotides outside the gene matches: 7. This CDR3 is 13 amino acids long. Germline V gives CDR1 MNHNY, CDR2 SVGAGI (reference sequence).

Only a few counts were recorded for this clone. V gene TRBV11-2 combines with J gene TRBJ2-5; tentative D call: TRBD1 (5 bases). The CDR3 totals 12 residues. Trimming took 3 bases from V and 5 from J, leaving 7 bases between them. Looked up from germline, CDR1 is SGHAT and CDR2 is FQNNGV. The CDR3 DNA sequence: TGTGCCAGCAGCTTCCAGGGTGAGACCCAGTACTTC. This gives the protein CASSFQGETQYF.

The chain carries TRBV7-9 and TRBJ2-2; 7 bases agree with TRBD2. The CDR3 contains 14 residues. The ends lost 3 bases at V and 3 bases at J; junction bases unmatched: 1. The V gene's germline CDR1 is SEHNR and CDR2 FQNEAQ (reference sequence). The DNA for the CDR3 is TGTGCCAGCAGCTTTGCGGGAGACACCGGGGAGCTGTTTTTT. This gives the protein CASSFAGDTGELFF.

V usage is TRBV19 and J usage is TRBJ1-2; 10 bases are a match to TRBD1. J was trimmed by 2 bases and V by 5 bases; bases with no gene match: 11. CDR1 and CDR2 (germline): LNHDA, SQIVND (reference sequence). The CDR3 extends over 17 amino acids. The chain's CDR3 is CASSLGTGQGGNYGYTF. The DNA of the CDR3 is TGTGCCAGTAGTCTCGGAACAGGACAGGGGGGGAACTATGGCTACACCTTC.

The chain couples TRBV6-1 to TRBJ1-5; possible D gene TRBD1, 5 bases. Per germline, CDR1 MNHNS and CDR2 SASEGT. V was trimmed by 2 bases and J by 2 bases, leaving 10 bases between them. The CDR3 runs to 15 residues. CDR3 DNA sequence: TGTGCCAGCAGTGAACAGGGTGTCGGCAATCAGCCCCAGCATTTT. It specifies CASSEQGVGNQPQHF.